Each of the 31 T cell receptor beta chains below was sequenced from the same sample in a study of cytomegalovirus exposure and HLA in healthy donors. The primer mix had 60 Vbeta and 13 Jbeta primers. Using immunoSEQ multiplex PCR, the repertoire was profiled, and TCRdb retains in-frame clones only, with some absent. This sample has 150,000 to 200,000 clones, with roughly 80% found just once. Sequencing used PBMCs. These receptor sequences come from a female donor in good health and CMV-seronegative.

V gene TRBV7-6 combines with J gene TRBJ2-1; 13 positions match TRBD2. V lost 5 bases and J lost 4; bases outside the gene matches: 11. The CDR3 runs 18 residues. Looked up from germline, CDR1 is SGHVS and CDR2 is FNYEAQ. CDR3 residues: CASSPVGLAGEGYNEQFF. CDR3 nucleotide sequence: TGTGCCAGCAGCCCAGTAGGACTAGCGGGAGAAGGGTACAATGAGCAGTTCTTC.

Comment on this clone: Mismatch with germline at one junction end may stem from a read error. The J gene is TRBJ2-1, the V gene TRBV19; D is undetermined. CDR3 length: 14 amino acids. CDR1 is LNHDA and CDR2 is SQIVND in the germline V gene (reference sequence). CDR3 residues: CAGSMAVSYNEQFF. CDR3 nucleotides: TGTGCCGGTAGTATGGCAGTCTCCTACAATGAGCAGTTCTTC.

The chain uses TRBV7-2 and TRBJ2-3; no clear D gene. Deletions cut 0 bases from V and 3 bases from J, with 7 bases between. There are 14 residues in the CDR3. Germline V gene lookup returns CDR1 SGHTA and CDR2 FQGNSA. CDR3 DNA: TGTGCCAGCAGCTTAGCTCGGGTGACAGATACGCAGTATTTT. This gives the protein CASSLARVTDTQYF.

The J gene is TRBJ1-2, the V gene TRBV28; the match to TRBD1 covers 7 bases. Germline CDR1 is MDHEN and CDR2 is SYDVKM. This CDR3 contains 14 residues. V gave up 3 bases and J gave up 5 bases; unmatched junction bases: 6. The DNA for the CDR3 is TGTGCCAGCAGTTTGGGGGGACAGCTTTATGGCTACACCTTC. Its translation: CASSLGGQLYGYTF.

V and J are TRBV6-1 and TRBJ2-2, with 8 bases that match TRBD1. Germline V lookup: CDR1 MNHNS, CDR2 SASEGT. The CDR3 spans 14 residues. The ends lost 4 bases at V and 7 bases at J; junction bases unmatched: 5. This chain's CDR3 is CASSGQGAGGELFF. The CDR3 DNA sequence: TGTGCCAGCAGTGGGCAGGGGGCCGGCGGGGAGCTGTTTTTT.

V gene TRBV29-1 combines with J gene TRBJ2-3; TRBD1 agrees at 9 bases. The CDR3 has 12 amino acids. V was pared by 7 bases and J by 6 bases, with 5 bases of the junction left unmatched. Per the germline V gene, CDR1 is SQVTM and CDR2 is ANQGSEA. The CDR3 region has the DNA TGCAGCGCGGACAGGGGCAGGGATACGCAGTATTTT. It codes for CSADRGRDTQYF.

The CDR3 DNA follows: TGTGCCAGCAGCTTAGATGTATTGGAGGGGGCCGGCACTGAAGCTTTCTTT. Translated: CASSLDVLEGAGTEAFF. V is TRBV11-2 and J is TRBJ1-1; 7 bases map to TRBD1. CDR3 length: 17 amino acids. CDR1 is SGHAT and CDR2 is FQNNGV in the germline V gene. With 0 bases clipped from V and 4 bases from J, the junction kept 11 bases outside the gene matches.

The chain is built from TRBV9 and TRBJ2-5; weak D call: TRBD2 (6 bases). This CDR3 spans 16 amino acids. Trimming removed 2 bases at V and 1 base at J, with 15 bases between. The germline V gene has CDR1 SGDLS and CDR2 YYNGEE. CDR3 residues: CASSVEMGGAQETQYF. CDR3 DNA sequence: TGTGCCAGCAGCGTGGAAATGGGCGGGGCCCAAGAGACCCAGTACTTC.

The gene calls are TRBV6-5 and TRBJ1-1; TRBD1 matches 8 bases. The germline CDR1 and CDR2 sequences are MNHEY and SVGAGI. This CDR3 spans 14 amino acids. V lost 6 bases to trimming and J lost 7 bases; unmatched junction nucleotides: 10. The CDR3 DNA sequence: TGTGCCAGCAGCTCCGCCAGGGGGCATAATGAAGCTTTCTTT. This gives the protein CASSSARGHNEAFF.

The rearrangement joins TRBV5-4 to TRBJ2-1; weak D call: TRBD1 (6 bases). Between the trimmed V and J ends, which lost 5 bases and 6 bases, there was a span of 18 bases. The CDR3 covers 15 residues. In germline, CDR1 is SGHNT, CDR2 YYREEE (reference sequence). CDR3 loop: CASSSLYRESNEQFF. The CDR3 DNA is TGTGCCAGCAGTTCACTCTACAGGGAGAGCAATGAGCAGTTCTTC.

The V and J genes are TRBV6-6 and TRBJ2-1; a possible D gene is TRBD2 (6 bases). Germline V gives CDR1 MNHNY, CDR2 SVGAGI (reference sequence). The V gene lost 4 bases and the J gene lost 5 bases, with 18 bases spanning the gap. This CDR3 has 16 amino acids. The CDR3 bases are TGTGCCAGCAGTTGGCACTCCGGAGGAGGGAACAATGAGCAGTTCTTC. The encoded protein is CASSWHSGGGNNEQFF.

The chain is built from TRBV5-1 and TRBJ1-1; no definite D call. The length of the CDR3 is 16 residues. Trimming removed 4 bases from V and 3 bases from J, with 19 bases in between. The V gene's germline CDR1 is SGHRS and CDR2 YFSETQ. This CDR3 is CASSRGRQAGDTEAFF. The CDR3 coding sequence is TGCGCCAGCAGCCGCGGGCGGCAGGCGGGAGACACTGAAGCTTTCTTT.

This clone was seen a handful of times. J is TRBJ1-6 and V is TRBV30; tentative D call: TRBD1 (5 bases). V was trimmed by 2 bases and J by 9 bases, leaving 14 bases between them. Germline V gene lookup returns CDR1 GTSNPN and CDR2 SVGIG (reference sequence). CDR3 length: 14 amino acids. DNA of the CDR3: TGTGCCTGGAGTTGGGGGGGGAGGGGTTCACCCCTCCACTTT. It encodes CAWSWGGRGSPLHF. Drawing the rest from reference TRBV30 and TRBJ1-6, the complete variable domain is SQTIHQWPATLVQPVGSPLSLECTVEGTSNPNLYWYRQAAGRGLQLLFYSVGIGQISSEVPQNLSASRPQDRQFILSSKKLLLSDSGFYLCAWSWGGRGSPLHFGNGTRLTVT.

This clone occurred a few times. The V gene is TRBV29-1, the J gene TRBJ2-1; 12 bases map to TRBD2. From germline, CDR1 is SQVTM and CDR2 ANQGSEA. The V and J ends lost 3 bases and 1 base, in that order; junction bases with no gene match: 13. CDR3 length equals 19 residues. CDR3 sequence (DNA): TGCAGCGTTGAGGGGGTGACTAGCGGGAGTATAAAATCCTACAATGAGCAGTTCTTC. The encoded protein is CSVEGVTSGSIKSYNEQFF.

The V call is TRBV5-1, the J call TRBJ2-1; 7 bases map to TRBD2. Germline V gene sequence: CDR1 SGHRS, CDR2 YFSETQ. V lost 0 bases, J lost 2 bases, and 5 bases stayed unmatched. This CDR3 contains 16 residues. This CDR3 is CASSLVTGGTYNEQFF. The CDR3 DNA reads TGCGCCAGCAGCTTGGTGACGGGGGGAACCTACAATGAGCAGTTCTTC.

DNA of the CDR3: TGTGCCAGCAGCTTATGGTTACAGGGAGCAGGAAACACCATATATTTT. Its translation: CASSLWLQGAGNTIYF. The chain recombines TRBV11-2 with TRBJ1-3; possible D gene TRBD1, 6 bases. The CDR3 sequence is 16 residues long. Trimming shortened V by 2 bases and J by 4 bases, and 15 bases separated the two germline ends. The germline V gene has CDR1 SGHAT and CDR2 FQNNGV.

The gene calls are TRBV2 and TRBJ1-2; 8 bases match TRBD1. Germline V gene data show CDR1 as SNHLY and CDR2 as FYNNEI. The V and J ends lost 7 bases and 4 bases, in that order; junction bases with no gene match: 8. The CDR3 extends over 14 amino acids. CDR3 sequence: CASKGQALTYGYTF. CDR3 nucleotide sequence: TGTGCCAGCAAGGGACAGGCGTTGACCTATGGCTACACCTTC.

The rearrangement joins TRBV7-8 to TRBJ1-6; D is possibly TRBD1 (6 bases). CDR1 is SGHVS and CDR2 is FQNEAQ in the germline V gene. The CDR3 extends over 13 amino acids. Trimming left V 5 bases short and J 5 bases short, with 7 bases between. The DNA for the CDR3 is TGTGCCAGCAGCAGGGGGAATAATTCACCCCTCCACTTT. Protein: CASSRGNNSPLHF. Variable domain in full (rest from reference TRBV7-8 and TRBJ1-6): GAGVSQSPRYKVAKRGQDVALRCDPISGHVSLFWYQQALGQGPEFLTYFQNEAQLDKSGLPSDRFFAERPEGSVSTLKIQRTQQEDSAVYLCASSRGNNSPLHFGNGTRLTVT.

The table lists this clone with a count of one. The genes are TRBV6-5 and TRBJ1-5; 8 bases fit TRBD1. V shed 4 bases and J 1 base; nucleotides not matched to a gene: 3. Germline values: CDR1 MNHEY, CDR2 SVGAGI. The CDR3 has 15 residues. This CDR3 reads CASSLRQGSNQPQHF. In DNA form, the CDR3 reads TGTGCCAGCAGTTTGCGACAGGGGAGCAATCAGCCCCAGCATTTT.

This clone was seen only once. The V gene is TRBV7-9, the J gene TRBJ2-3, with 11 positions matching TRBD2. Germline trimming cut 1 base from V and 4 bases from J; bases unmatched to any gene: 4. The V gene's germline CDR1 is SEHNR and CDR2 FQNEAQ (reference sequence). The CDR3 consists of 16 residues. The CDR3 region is CASSLGLAGSSDTQYF. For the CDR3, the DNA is TGTGCCAGCAGCTTAGGACTAGCGGGATCATCAGATACGCAGTATTTT.

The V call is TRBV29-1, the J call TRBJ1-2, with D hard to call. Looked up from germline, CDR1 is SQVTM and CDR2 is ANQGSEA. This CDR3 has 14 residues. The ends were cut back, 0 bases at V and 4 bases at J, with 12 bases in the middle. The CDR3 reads CSVEDPPAGYGYTF. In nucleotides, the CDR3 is TGCAGCGTTGAAGACCCACCCGCAGGCTATGGCTACACCTTC.

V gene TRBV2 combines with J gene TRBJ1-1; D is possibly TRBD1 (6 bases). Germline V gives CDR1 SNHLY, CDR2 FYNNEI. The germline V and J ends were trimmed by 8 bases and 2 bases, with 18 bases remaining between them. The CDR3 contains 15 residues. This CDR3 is CASSLLGHVNTEAFF. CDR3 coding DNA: TGTGCCAGCTCCCTTTTGGGACACGTCAACACTGAAGCTTTCTTT.

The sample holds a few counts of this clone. The CDR3 DNA reads as TGTGCCAGCAGCCAAGATCTTGGGGGGGCGGACACTGAAGCTTTCTTT. Protein product: CASSQDLGGADTEAFF. The rearrangement links TRBV14 to TRBJ1-1; the D gene is possibly TRBD1 (6 bases). V was cut by 0 bases and J by 3 bases, with 14 bases left in between. CDR3 size: 16 residues. CDR1 and CDR2 from the germline V gene are SGHDN and FVKESK.

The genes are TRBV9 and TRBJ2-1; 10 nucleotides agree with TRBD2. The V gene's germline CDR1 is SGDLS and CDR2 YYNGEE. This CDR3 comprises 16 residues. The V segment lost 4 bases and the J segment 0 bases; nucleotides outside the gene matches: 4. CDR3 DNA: TGTGCCAGCAGCTTTCGGACTAGCGGCTCCTACAATGAGCAGTTCTTC. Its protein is CASSFRTSGSYNEQFF.

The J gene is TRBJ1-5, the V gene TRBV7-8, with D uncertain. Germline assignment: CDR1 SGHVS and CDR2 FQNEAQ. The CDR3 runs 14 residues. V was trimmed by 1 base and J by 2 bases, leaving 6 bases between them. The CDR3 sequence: CASSLVAGNQPQHF. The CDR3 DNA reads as TGTGCCAGCAGCTTAGTGGCAGGCAATCAGCCCCAGCATTTT. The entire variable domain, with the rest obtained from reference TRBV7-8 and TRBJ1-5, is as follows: GAGVSQSPRYKVAKRGQDVALRCDPISGHVSLFWYQQALGQGPEFLTYFQNEAQLDKSGLPSDRFFAERPEGSVSTLKIQRTQQEDSAVYLCASSLVAGNQPQHFGDGTRLSIL.

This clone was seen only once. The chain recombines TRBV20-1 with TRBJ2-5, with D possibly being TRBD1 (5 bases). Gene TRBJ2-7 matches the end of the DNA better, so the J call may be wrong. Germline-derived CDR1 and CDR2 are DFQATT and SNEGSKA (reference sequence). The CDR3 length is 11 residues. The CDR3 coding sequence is TGCAGTGCTAGCAGGGCTGACGAGCAGTACTTC. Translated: CSASRADEQYF.

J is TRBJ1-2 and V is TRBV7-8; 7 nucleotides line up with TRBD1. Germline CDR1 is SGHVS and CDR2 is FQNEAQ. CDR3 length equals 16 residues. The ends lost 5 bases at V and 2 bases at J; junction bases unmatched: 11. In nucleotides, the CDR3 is TGTGCCAGCAGCCTAGTCGGAACGGGACAGAACTATGGCTACACCTTC. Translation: CASSLVGTGQNYGYTF.

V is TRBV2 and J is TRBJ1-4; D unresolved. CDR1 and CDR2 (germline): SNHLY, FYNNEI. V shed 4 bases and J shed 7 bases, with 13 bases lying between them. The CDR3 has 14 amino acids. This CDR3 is CASSGTGLFEKLFF. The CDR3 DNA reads TGTGCCAGCAGTGGTACCGGGTTGTTTGAAAAACTGTTTTTT.

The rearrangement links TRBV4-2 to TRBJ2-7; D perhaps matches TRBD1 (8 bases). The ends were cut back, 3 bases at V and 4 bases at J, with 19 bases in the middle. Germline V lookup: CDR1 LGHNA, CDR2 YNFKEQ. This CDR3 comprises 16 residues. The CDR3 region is CASSHEPTGGLYEQYF. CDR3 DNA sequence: TGTGCCAGCAGCCATGAACCTACAGGGGGACTATACGAGCAGTACTTC.

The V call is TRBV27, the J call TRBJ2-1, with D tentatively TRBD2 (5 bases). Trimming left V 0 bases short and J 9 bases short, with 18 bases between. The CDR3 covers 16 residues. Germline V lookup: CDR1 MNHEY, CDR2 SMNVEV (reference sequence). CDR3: CASSLSVGASSVEQFF. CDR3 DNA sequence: TGTGCCAGCAGTTTATCAGTGGGAGCTAGCAGCGTTGAGCAGTTCTTC.

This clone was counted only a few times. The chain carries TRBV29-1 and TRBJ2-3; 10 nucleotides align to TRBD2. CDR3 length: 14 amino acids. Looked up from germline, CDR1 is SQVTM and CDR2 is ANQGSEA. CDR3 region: CTTRLAGVRDTQYF. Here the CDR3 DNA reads TGCACCACCCGCCTAGCGGGGGTTCGGGATACGCAGTATTTT.